This TCR beta chain was observed in a study of beta chain features in type 1 diabetes. Notes on the study in general: Among all four CD4+ subsets, Type 1 diabetes patients had TCRB CDR3s that were moderately but significantly shorter.

On this clone itself: Its antigen is still unknown.

The study reverse transcribed the entire isolated RNA, so it sequenced expressed TCRB transcripts. The table came from immunoSEQ multiplex PCR; TCRdb's copy has only in-frame clones and leaves some out. The sample lists some 190,000 clones, 6.5% to 9.5% seen once, with 0.94% in the top ten. Germline V CDR1 and CDR2: SGHRS, YFSETQ. V lost 0 bases, J lost 5 bases, and 9 bases stayed unmatched. The CDR3 is 16 amino acids. This sequence was found in a middle-aged woman with type 1 diabetes. This rearrangement joins TRBV5-1 to TRBJ1-1, with 8 positions matching TRBD1. The sample was central memory CD4+ T cells from blood. The CDR3 nucleotides are TGCGCCAGCAGCTTGGTAGAAGGACAGGGTTGGACTGAAGCTTTCTTT. The encoded protein is CASSLVEGQGWTEAFF.